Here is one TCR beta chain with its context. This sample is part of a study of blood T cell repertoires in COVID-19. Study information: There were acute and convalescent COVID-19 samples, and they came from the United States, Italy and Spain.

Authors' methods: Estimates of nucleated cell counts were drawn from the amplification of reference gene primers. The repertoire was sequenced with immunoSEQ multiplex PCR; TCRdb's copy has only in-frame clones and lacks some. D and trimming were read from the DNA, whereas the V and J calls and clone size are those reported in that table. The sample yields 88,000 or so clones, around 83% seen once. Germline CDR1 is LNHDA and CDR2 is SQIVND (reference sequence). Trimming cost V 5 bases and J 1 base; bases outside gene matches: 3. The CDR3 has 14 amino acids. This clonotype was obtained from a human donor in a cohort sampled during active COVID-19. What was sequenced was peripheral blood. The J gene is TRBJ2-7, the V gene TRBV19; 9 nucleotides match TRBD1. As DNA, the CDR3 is TGTGCCAGTAGTGCGGGACAGGGATCCTACGAGCAGTACTTC. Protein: CASSAGQGSYEQYF. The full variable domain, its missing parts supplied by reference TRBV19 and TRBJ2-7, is DGGITQSPKYLFRKEGQNVTLSCEQNLNHDAMYWYRQDPGQGLRLIYYSQIVNDFQKGDIAEGYSVSREKKESFPLTVTSAQKNPTAFYLCASSAGQGSYEQYFGPGTRLTVT.